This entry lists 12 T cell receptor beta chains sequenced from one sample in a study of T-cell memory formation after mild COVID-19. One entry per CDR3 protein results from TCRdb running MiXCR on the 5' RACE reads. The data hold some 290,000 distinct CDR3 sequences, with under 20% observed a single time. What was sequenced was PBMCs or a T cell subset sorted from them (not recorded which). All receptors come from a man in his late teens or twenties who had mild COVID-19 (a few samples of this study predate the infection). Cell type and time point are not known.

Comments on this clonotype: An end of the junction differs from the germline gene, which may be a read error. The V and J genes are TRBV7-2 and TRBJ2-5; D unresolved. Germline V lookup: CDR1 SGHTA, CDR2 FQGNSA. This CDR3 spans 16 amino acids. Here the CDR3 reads CASSFQAVTMLEIQYF. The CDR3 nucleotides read TGTGCCAGCAGCTTTCAGGCGGTGACGATGTTAGAGATCCAGTACTTC.

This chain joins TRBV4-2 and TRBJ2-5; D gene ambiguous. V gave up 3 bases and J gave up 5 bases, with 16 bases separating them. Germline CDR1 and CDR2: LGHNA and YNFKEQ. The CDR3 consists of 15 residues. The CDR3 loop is CASSQPGQTEETQYF. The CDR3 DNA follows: TGTGCCAGCAGCCAGCCTGGTCAGACGGAGGAGACCCAGTACTTC.

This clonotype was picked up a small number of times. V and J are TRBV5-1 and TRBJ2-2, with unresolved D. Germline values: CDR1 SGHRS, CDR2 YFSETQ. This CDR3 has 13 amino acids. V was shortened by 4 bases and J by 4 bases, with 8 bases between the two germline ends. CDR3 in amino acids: CASSTGPTGELFF. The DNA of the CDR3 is TGCGCCAGCAGCACCGGGCCCACCGGGGAGCTGTTTTTT.

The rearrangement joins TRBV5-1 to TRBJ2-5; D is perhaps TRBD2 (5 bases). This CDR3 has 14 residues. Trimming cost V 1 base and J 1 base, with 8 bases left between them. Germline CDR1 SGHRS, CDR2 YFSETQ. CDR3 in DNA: TGCGCCAGCAGCTTGTGGAGGTCCCAAGAGACCCAGTACTTC. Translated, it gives CASSLWRSQETQYF.

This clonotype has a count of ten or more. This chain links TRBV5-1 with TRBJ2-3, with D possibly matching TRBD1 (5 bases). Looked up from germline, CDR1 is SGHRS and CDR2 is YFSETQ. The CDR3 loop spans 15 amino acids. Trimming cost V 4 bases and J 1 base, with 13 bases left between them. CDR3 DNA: TGCGCCAGCAGCAAATCAGGGTCCCGCACAGATACGCAGTATTTT. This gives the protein CASSKSGSRTDTQYF.

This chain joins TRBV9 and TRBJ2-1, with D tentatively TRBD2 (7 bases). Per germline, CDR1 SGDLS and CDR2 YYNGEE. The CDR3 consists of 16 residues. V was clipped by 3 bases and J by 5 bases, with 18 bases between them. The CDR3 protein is CASSGFTGGLNNEQFF. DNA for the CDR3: TGTGCCAGCAGCGGGTTTACGGGGGGCCTGAACAATGAGCAGTTCTTC.

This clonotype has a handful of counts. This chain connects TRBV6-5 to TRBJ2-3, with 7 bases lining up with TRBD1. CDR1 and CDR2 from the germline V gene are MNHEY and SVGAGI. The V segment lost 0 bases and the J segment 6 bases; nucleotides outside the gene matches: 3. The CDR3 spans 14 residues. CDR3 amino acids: CASSYSRGRDTQYF. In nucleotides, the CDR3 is TGTGCCAGCAGTTACTCGAGGGGGCGCGATACGCAGTATTTT.

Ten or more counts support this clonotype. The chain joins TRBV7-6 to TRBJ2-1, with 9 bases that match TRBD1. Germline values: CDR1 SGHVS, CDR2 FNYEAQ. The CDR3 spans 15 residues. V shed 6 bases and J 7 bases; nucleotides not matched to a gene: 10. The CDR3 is CASSPTGGLENEQFF. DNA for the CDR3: TGTGCCAGCAGTCCGACAGGGGGTCTGGAAAATGAGCAGTTCTTC.

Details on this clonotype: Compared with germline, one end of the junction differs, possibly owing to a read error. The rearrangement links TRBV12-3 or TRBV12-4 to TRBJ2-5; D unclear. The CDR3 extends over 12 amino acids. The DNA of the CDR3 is TGTGCCAGCAGTCCGCAGCAAGAGACCCAGAACTTC. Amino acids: CASSPQQETQNF.

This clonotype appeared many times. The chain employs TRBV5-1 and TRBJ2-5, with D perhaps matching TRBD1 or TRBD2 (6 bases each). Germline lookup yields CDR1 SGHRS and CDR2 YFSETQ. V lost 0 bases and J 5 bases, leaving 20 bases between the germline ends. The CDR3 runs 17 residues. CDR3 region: CASSLGSPTGAGETQYF. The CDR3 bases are TGCGCCAGCAGCTTGGGGTCCCCAACGGGGGCTGGGGAGACCCAGTACTTC.

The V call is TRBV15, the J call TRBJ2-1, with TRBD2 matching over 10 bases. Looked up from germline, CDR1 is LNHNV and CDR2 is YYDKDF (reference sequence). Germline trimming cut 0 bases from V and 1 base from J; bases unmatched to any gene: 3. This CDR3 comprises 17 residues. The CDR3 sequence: CATSRDQLAGSYNEQFF. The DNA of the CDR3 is TGTGCCACCAGCAGAGACCAACTAGCGGGGTCCTACAATGAGCAGTTCTTC.

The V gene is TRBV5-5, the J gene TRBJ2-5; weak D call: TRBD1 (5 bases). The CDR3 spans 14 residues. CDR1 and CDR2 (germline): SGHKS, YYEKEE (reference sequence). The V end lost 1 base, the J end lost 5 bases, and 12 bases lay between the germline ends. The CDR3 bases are TGTGCCAGCAGCTTGTCAGGGTTCGGGGAGACCCAGTACTTC. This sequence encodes CASSLSGFGETQYF.